The T cell receptor (beta chain) under discussion was sequenced for a study of molecular identifiers for immune sequencing clone quantification. TCRdb used MiXCR to reprocess the PCR reads, holding one entry per CDR3 protein. The profile shows roughly 300,000 distinct CDR3 sequences, about a quarter of them singletons. This clonotype came up many times. The CDR3 extends over 13 amino acids. V was pared by 2 bases and J by 2 bases, with 10 bases between. Looked up from germline, CDR1 is GTSNPN and CDR2 is SVGIG (reference sequence). The sample comprised naive CD8+ T cells from blood, with Jurkat cell RNA spiked in. The subset denotes: FACS-sorted CD8+CD4-CCR7+CD45RA+ naive T cells. The chain uses TRBV30 and TRBJ2-7; D may be TRBD2 (6 bases). The TCR comes from a human donor in good health. Some libraries in this study had Jurkat cell RNA spiked in. CDR3 loop: CAWSSSGPYEQYF. The CDR3 nucleotides read TGTGCCTGGAGTTCCAGCGGGCCCTACGAGCAGTACTTC. Full variable domain (rest looked up from reference TRBV30 and TRBJ2-7): SQTIHQWPATLVQPVGSPLSLECTVEGTSNPNLYWYRQAAGRGLQLLFYSVGIGQISSEVPQNLSASRPQDRQFILSSKKLLLSDSGFYLCAWSSSGPYEQYFGPGTRLTVT.